This TCR beta chain was recovered during a study of CD8+CD57+ T cells in acquired aplastic anemia. Study summary: DNA per sorted CD4+ or CD8+ sample ranged roughly 0.17 to 27.4 ug, averaging about 2.9 ug. Overall study results and limits: Patients did not significantly differ from controls in CD8+ Simpson's diversity. Patients and controls shared under 35 CD8+ CDR3 sequences, which appeared highly expressed in patients and within their immunodominant clones.

Genomic DNA acted as the template from which TCR beta VDJ combination and CDR3 sequence profiling were carried out. Using its own MiXCR run on the reads, TCRdb lists one record per CDR3 protein. Among around 150,000 distinct CDR3 sequences listed, 70% to 80% were seen once. All patients picked for sequencing had shown, by flow cytometry, an expansion of CD8+CD57+ cells. Every patient presented with severe acquired aplastic anemia. With respect to this clonotype: Its antigen is unknown.

V was cut by 5 bases and J by 4 bases, with 20 bases left in between. Looked up from germline, CDR1 is DFQATT and CDR2 is SNEGSKA (reference sequence). The CDR3 loop spans 15 amino acids. Sample: sorted CD4+, CD8+, or CD8+CD57+ T cells (not recorded which) from PBMCs. The J gene is TRBJ1-2, the V gene TRBV20-1; D possibly corresponds to TRBD1 (5 bases). The source of this sequence is a human donor with aplastic anemia. In DNA, the CDR3 is TGCAGTGCTCCCGCCCTCCAGGGTGGTGGCTATGGCTACACCTTC. This sequence encodes CSAPALQGGGYGYTF.